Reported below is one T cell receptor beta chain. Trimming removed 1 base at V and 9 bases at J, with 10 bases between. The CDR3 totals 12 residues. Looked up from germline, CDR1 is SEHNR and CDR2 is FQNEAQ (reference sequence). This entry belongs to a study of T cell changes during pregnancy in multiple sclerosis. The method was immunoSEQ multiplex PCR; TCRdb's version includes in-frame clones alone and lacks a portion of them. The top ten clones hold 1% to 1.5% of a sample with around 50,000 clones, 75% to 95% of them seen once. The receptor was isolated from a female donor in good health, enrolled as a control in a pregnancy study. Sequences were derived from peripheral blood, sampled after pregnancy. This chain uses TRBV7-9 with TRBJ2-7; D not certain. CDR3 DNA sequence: TGTGCCAGCAGCTTAGTAGCCGGAAGGCAGTACTTC. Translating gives CASSLVAGRQYF. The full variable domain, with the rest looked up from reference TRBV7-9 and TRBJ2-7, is DTGVSQNPRHKITKRGQNVTFRCDPISEHNRLYWYRQTLGQGPEFLTYFQNEAQLEKSRLLSDRFSAERPKGSFSTLEIQRTEQGDSAMYLCASSLVAGRQYFGPGTRLTVT.